A selection of T cell receptor beta chains follows, all from one sample in a study of graft-versus-host responses after intestinal transplantation. These receptors have no known antigen. TCRdb's copy holds only in-frame clones and misses some; the assay was immunoSEQ multiplex PCR. The profile shows some 87,000 clones, roughly 91% of them singletons. The sample consisted of unstimulated CD8+ T cells sorted from spleen or lymph node cells, taken before transplant. These TCRs come from a human donor who was the organ donor for an intestinal transplant. CDR3s leave out the opening cysteine and the closing phenylalanine or tryptophan. Expanded clones get a size class; other rows say once, few or many, or leave the size out.

v_call	j_call	clone_size	cdr3_aa
TRBV7-9	TRBJ1-5	.	ASSPAGASQPQH
TRBV19	TRBJ1-2	.	ASSDVRLTDRRYGYT
TRBV2	TRBJ2-3	.	ASRTIAGGADTQY
TRBV29-1	TRBJ1-1	.	SVLGTGETEAF
TRBV27	TRBJ2-7	.	ASSPRREYYEQY
TRBV7-8	TRBJ1-4	.	ASSFWTDEKLF
TRBV15	TRBJ2-5	.	ATSGRTAQETQY
TRBV28	TRBJ2-7	.	ASSVTYEQY
TRBV7-2	TRBJ1-1	.	ASSLVGGASMNTEAF
TRBV4-1	TRBJ2-5	.	ASSQSPSGGSFQETQY
TRBV2	TRBJ1-2	once	ASSPPHSGYT
TRBV27	TRBJ2-2	.	ASSWASGELF
TRBV27	TRBJ2-1	.	ASSLQGHYNEQF
TRBV15	TRBJ1-1	.	ATSRRRGGDETEAF
TRBV29-1	TRBJ1-2	.	SVGHRYGYT
TRBV10-3	TRBJ1-5	.	AIGTGDQPQH
TRBV7-9	TRBJ1-2	.	ASSYPGTGPNGYT
TRBV13	.	.	ASSLGRGGTYEQY
TRBV15	TRBJ2-2	.	ATSTVADGELF
TRBV15	TRBJ2-6	.	ATSRDKDLIAGANVLT
TRBV7-2	TRBJ2-7	.	ASSLAETHLSRQPYEQY
TRBV13	TRBJ2-7	once	ASSRRTSGVGSYEQY
TRBV28	TRBJ1-1	.	ASSFRRNTEAF
TRBV2	TRBJ1-5	once	ASRSGHNSNQPQH
TRBV2	TRBJ2-7	.	ASSEAQGAHEQY
TRBV7-9	TRBJ1-4	.	ASSVTGSTNEKLF
TRBV6-5	TRBJ2-7	.	ASTLREGDPYEQY
TRBV5-4	TRBJ2-7	.	ASSLGTSGTSSYEQY
TRBV7-3	TRBJ2-3	.	ASSPGTGSTDTQY
TRBV27	TRBJ1-2	.	ASSHSGQALYGYT
TRBV28	TRBJ2-5	.	ATLSRAQY
TRBV7-9	TRBJ2-7	.	ASSPPLAGVSYEQY
TRBV6-5	TRBJ1-1	.	ASSYSGGGTEAF
TRBV4-2	TRBJ1-5	.	ASSQVRTGRTDYSNQPQH
TRBV9	TRBJ1-1	.	ASSVTGGTEAF
TRBV4-1	TRBJ2-4	.	ASSPLVVSKNIQY
TRBV5-4	TRBJ1-2	.	ASSSSLGGWGYGYT
TRBV6-9	TRBJ1-6	.	ASSYEVEVEGSPLH
TRBV5-1	TRBJ2-5	once	ASSPKYSDSQETQY
TRBV19	TRBJ2-7	.	ASSGEPTYEQY
TRBV11-3	TRBJ2-2	.	ASSLSLAGIDTGELF
TRBV7-8	TRBJ2-7	.	ASSILRIGLATPYEQY
TRBV19	TRBJ1-5	.	ASREFQGNNQPQH
TRBV19	TRBJ1-5	.	ASSALTGAHSNQPQH
TRBV5-4	TRBJ1-2	.	ASSLPDRGRGYT
TRBV13	TRBJ1-2	.	ASSLVGGALSDGYT
TRBV30	TRBJ2-7	.	AWSVSLSSYEQY